This TCR beta chain was recovered during a study of breast tumors, draining lymph nodes, adjacent tissues. TCRdb redid the calling of the multiplex PCR reads with MiXCR, one entry per CDR3 protein. The sample lists about 200,000 distinct CDR3 sequences, approximately 33% occurring once. V was shortened by 4 bases and J by 5 bases, with 9 bases between the two germline ends. The CDR3 sequence is 12 residues long. Germline CDR1 SGHDT, CDR2 YYEEEE. Breast cancer patients provided tissue from their axillary draining lymph nodes. This clonotype was recorded many times. The sample taken for sequencing was axillary lymph node tissue. The V gene is TRBV5-6, the J gene TRBJ1-2; D might be TRBD1 (5 bases). The clonotype was recovered from a female donor with breast cancer. Some clones in this sample may be carry-over from other donors' samples. The CDR3 region has the DNA TGTGCCAGCAGCCCGGACACATATGGCTACACCTTC. Translating it yields CASSPDTYGYTF.